The entry below describes one TCR beta chain. Assay: immunoSEQ multiplex PCR; the TCRdb copy retains only in-frame clones and omits some. The sample includes 100,000 to 150,000 clones, roughly 86% of them seen just once. Seattle patient enrollment occurred during active infection, with longitudinal follow-up thereafter. The record originates from a study of blood T cell repertoires in COVID-19. Study details: The United States, Italy and Spain were the sources of the acute and convalescent COVID-19 samples.

From germline, CDR1 is SGHRS and CDR2 YFSETQ. This CDR3 has 14 residues. With V trimmed by 4 bases and J by 8 bases, 7 bases remained unmatched. The sequence was obtained from a woman aged 70 to 79 with COVID-19, enrolled during active disease. The chain links TRBV5-1 to TRBJ1-4; 8 nucleotides align to TRBD1. The sequenced sample consisted of peripheral blood. The CDR3 DNA reads TGCGCCAGCAGCCCCAGAGACAGGGGCGAAAAACTGTTTTTT. It encodes CASSPRDRGEKLFF.